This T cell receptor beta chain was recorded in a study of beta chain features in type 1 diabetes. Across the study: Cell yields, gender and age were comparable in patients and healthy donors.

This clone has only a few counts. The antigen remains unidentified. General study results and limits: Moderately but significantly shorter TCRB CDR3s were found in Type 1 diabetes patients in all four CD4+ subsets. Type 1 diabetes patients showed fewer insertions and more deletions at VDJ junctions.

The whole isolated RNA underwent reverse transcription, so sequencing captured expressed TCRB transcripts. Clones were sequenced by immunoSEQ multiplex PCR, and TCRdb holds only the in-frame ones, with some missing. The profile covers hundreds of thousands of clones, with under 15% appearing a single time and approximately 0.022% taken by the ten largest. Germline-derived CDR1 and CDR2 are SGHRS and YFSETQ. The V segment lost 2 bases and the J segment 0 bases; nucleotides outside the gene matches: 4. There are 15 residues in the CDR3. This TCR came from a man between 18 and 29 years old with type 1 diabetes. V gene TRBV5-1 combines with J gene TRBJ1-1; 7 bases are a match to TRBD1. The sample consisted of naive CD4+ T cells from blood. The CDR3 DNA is TGCGCCAGCAGCTTAGGGACAGTGATGAACACTGAAGCTTTCTTT. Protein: CASSLGTVMNTEAFF. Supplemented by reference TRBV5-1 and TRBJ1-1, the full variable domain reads KAGVTQTPRYLIKTRGQQVTLSCSPISGHRSVSWYQQTPGQGLQFLFEYFSETQRNKGNFPGRFSGRQFSNSRSEMNVSTLELGDSALYLCASSLGTVMNTEAFFGQGTRLTVV.